This passage covers 11 T cell receptor beta chains from one sample sequenced in a study of CD8+ T cells in alopecia areata. Extracted RNA was reverse transcribed into cDNA, the sequencing template. Clones were sequenced by immunoSEQ multiplex PCR, and TCRdb holds only the in-frame ones, with some missing. The sample includes more than 100,000 clones, approximately 60% seen only once; the top ten take 8% to 10%. The sample was CD4+ T cells sorted from blood. The receptors here all came from a human donor in good health.

This clone has a handful of counts. V gene TRBV28 combines with J gene TRBJ2-1, with TRBD2 identical over 8 bases. The CDR3 is made up of 15 amino acids. Germline lookup yields CDR1 MDHEN and CDR2 SYDVKM. The V and J ends lost 7 bases and 2 bases, in that order; junction bases with no gene match: 7. For the CDR3, the DNA is TGTGCCAGCACCGGGGCGGGGGGACCCTACAATGAGCAGTTCTTC. It encodes CASTGAGGPYNEQFF.

The genes are TRBV25-1 and TRBJ1-3; tentative D call: TRBD1 (5 bases). V was pared by 4 bases and J by 1 base, with 14 bases between. This CDR3 region has 16 residues. The germline V gene has CDR1 MGHDK and CDR2 SYGVNS. The CDR3 is CASSARGSGSGNTIYF. Written as DNA, the CDR3 is TGTGCCAGCAGTGCGCGGGGGTCCGGGTCTGGAAACACCATATATTTT.

J is TRBJ2-7 and V is TRBV7-9; D is uncertain. This CDR3 has 12 amino acids. V lost 1 base and J lost 3, with 4 bases in between. The germline V gene has CDR1 SEHNR and CDR2 FQNEAQ (reference sequence). CDR3 region: CASSLDHYEQYF. The CDR3 bases are TGTGCCAGCAGCTTAGATCACTACGAGCAGTACTTC.

The CDR3 protein is CASSPRTSGVPYEQYF. The CDR3 nucleotides are TGTGCCAGCAGCCCAAGGACTAGCGGGGTCCCCTACGAGCAGTACTTC. The chain couples TRBV25-1 to TRBJ2-7, with 12 bases that match TRBD2. This CDR3 has 16 residues. The ends lost 6 bases at V and 2 bases at J; junction bases unmatched: 8. The germline V gene has CDR1 MGHDK and CDR2 SYGVNS.

The chain recombines TRBV25-1 with TRBJ2-3, with 7 bases aligning to TRBD1. The ends lost 4 bases at V and 2 bases at J; junction bases unmatched: 6. CDR1 is MGHDK and CDR2 is SYGVNS in the germline V gene. The CDR3 length is 15 residues. The CDR3 region is CASSATGTVTDTQYF. DNA for the CDR3: TGTGCCAGCAGTGCGACAGGGACGGTCACAGATACGCAGTATTTT.

The genes are TRBV30 and TRBJ2-3; 7 nucleotides agree with TRBD2. This CDR3 comprises 17 residues. Germline CDR1 GTSNPN, CDR2 SVGIG (reference sequence). Unmatched junction bases numbered 17, after V lost 4 bases and J lost 4 bases. The CDR3 nucleotides read TGTGCCTGGAACGAGGGGACGGGGGGTCTGGGCGCAGATACGCAGTATTTT. Translated: CAWNEGTGGLGADTQYF.

The chain carries TRBV4-1 and TRBJ1-2, with TRBD1 identical over 7 bases. Unmatched junction bases numbered 4, after V lost 3 bases and J lost 3 bases. The CDR3 has 14 amino acids. Looked up from germline, CDR1 is MGHRA and CDR2 is YSYEKL. CDR3 bases: TGCGCCAGCAGCCACATCGGACAGGACTATGGCTACACCTTC. This encodes CASSHIGQDYGYTF.

V usage is TRBV27 and J usage is TRBJ2-5; TRBD1 or TRBD2 may be the D gene (5 bases each). Trimming took off 7 bases at V and 5 bases at J, with 20 bases between the two ends. Germline values: CDR1 MNHEY, CDR2 SMNVEV (reference sequence). There are 15 residues in the CDR3. The CDR3, as DNA: TGTGCCAGCAACCCGTCCGGGACCCCAAGGGAGACCCAGTACTTC. It specifies CASNPSGTPRETQYF.

CDR3 coding DNA: TGCGCCAGCAGCCAAGATAGGACCGACTACAGGGGGCGAGAGACCCAGTACTTC. Protein sequence: CASSQDRTDYRGRETQYF. V gene TRBV4-1 combines with J gene TRBJ2-5, with 9 bases matching TRBD1. Per germline, CDR1 MGHRA and CDR2 YSYEKL. J was trimmed by 4 bases and V by 0 bases; bases with no gene match: 12. The CDR3 is 18 residues long.

About this clone itself: Mismatch with germline at one junction end may stem from a read error. The chain is built from TRBV28 and TRBJ2-1, with D possibly being TRBD2 (5 bases). This CDR3 is 13 amino acids long. The germline V gene has CDR1 MDHEN and CDR2 SYDVKM. CDR3 region: CASSLTGLDWVLF. In DNA form, the CDR3 reads TGTGCCAGCAGTCTCACTGGACTGGATTGGGTGCTCTTC. Full variable domain (rest looked up from reference TRBV28 and TRBJ2-1): DVKVTQSSRYLVKRTGEKVFLECVQDMDHENMFWYRQDPGLGLRLIYFSYDVKMKEKGDIPEGYSVSREKKERFSLILESASTNQTSMYLCASSLTGLDWVLFGPGTRLTVL.

This chain links TRBV27 with TRBJ1-5; possibly TRBD1 for D (5 bases). V was trimmed by 5 bases and J by 3 bases, leaving 14 bases between them. The CDR3 extends over 15 amino acids. The germline V gene has CDR1 MNHEY and CDR2 SMNVEV (reference sequence). This CDR3 is CASSPGRGYNQPQHF. The CDR3 DNA is TGTGCCAGCAGTCCCGGCCGGGGGTACAATCAGCCCCAGCATTTT.